This T cell receptor (beta chain) is from a study of OX40 agonist ivuxolimab in advanced cancers. Germline V gene data show CDR1 as SGDLS and CDR2 as YYNGEE. The CDR3 consists of 13 residues. Trimming stripped 2 bases from V and 2 bases from J, with 7 bases between. Profiling relied on immunoSEQ multiplex PCR, and the TCRdb table lists in-frame clones only, not all of them. The sample records some 58,000 clones, 80% to 90% being singletons. V usage is TRBV9 and J usage is TRBJ2-5; no firm D call. This TCR came from an adult with an advanced solid tumor such as melanoma, head and neck, liver or kidney cancer. The sequenced sample was CD4+ or CD8+ T cells sorted from blood, obtained in a trial of the OX40 agonist ivuxolimab. The CDR3 spells CASSVGAQETQYF. The DNA for the CDR3 is TGTGCCAGCAGCGTCGGCGCGCAAGAGACCCAGTACTTC.